Listed below are T cell receptor beta chains from one sample, sequenced in a study of monozygotic twins with inflammatory bowel disease. TCRdb re-called the 5' RACE reads, yielding one record per CDR3 amino acid sequence without DNA. Its clone listing holds a few hundred thousand distinct CDR3 sequences. The specimen was blood. These receptors came from a human donor with ulcerative colitis or Crohn's disease, or a healthy co-twin of an affected twin (not recorded which). Each CDR3 is given with its conserved first and last residue. The order of the fields is V gene, J gene, CDR3 protein.

TRBV29-1	TRBJ1-1	CSVVTGTNEAFF
TRBV7-9	TRBJ2-3	CASRGGGGSDTQYF
TRBV20-1	TRBJ2-1	CSARGPGRNEQFF
TRBV20-1	TRBJ2-1	CSARPGGSGYNEQFF
TRBV6-5	TRBJ2-1	CASSRLGHEQFF
TRBV4-1	TRBJ2-2	CASSQDGGGATGELFF
TRBV20-1	TRBJ2-3	CSASTGGNTQYF
TRBV29-1	TRBJ2-2	CSVEWLAEGDTGELFF
TRBV7-9	TRBJ2-7	CASSLDRTSSYEQYF
TRBV6-6	TRBJ2-7	CASSPRTGGKEQYF
TRBV7-9	TRBJ2-7	CASSSRREQYF
TRBV7-2	TRBJ2-1	CASSPNSGGRYNEQFF
TRBV9	TRBJ1-3	CASSAGQGASGNTIYF
TRBV12-3/TRBV12-4	TRBJ1-3	CASSPGGGTIYF
TRBV20-1	TRBJ2-7	CSAKPGLSNYEQYF
TRBV7-2	TRBJ1-5	CASSLVSYSNQPQHF
TRBV4-1	TRBJ1-2	CASSQVSGSDGYTF
TRBV29-1	TRBJ1-3	CSVEGRGRSGNTIYF
TRBV4-3	TRBJ2-3	CASSQGKGWLAGAYGTDTQYF
TRBV30	TRBJ2-2	CAWINRAPHGELFF
TRBV5-5	TRBJ1-1	CASSLAQGVGTEAFF
TRBV28	TRBJ2-6	CASSLSGLGGPGANVLTF
TRBV3-1	TRBJ2-3	CASSPRSGRQGDTQYF
TRBV11-2	TRBJ2-1	CASSLGVVGGHEQFF
TRBV19	TRBJ1-5	CASISSYSVDQPQHF
TRBV5-1	TRBJ2-1	CASSLGTSGQQFF
TRBV27	TRBJ2-3	CASSGAGTDTQYF
TRBV20-1	TRBJ2-3	CSARTSGEATDTQYF
TRBV12-3/TRBV12-4	TRBJ2-2	CASSLAGVVTGELFF
TRBV6-1	TRBJ1-6	CASKRDRNSPLHF
TRBV11-3	TRBJ2-5	CASSLACRGEIETQYF
TRBV20-1	TRBJ2-7	CSAPRQGREQYF
TRBV6-2/TRBV6-3	TRBJ2-1	CASSYFSSGSSYNEQFF
TRBV15	TRBJ1-1	CATSRSGSAFF
TRBV7-9	TRBJ1-1	CASSFGGRVNTEAFF
TRBV3-1	TRBJ1-2	CASSQELSYGYTF
TRBV12-3/TRBV12-4	TRBJ1-6	CASAGSSYNSPLHF
TRBV7-2	TRBJ2-2	CASRSSGRDPGELFF
TRBV20-1	TRBJ2-3	CSAPYPLGGDTQYF
TRBV20-1	TRBJ2-7	CSARDITKGEQYF
TRBV3-1	TRBJ2-7	CASSLGGVGYEQYF
TRBV21-1	TRBJ1-3	CASKQLKGDRSGNTIYF
TRBV6-2/TRBV6-3	TRBJ1-1	CASRKRQGRGTEAFF
TRBV9	TRBJ1-3	CASSVFDRPSGNTIYF
TRBV12-3/TRBV12-4	TRBJ1-4	CASTLGFNEKLFF
TRBV5-6	TRBJ2-1	CASSLPNTYNEQFF
TRBV27	TRBJ1-1	CASSGKQAWNTEAFF